The present entry profiles one T cell receptor (beta chain) with its context. Following extraction, RNA underwent reverse transcription to cDNA, which served as the sequencing template. Method: immunoSEQ multiplex PCR; TCRdb's copy keeps in-frame clones and lacks some. The data hold about 150,000 clones, with approximately 53% observed a single time. The sample originates from a study of CD8+ T cells in alopecia areata. This CDR3 has 15 amino acids. Germline V gene data show CDR1 as SGDLS and CDR2 as YYNGEE. Trimming removed 4 bases from V and 6 bases from J; junction bases left unmatched: 10. The starting material was CD8+ T cells sorted from blood, obtained at week 0. The chain uses TRBV9 and TRBJ2-1, with 7 positions matching TRBD1. The sequence was collected from a human donor with alopecia areata. The CDR3 spells CASSSKRTGANEQFF. CDR3 coding DNA: TGTGCCAGCAGCTCCAAGAGGACAGGTGCCAATGAGCAGTTCTTC. The full variable domain, completed using reference TRBV9 and TRBJ2-1, is DSGVTQTPKHLITATGQRVTLRCSPRSGDLSVYWYQQSLDQGLQFLIQYYNGEERAKGNILERFSAQQFPDLHSELNLSSLELGDSALYFCASSSKRTGANEQFFGPGTRLTVL.